Listed here are 30 T cell receptor beta chains from one sample, sequenced in a study of regulatory T cells in long-lasting Graves disease listed by TCRdb under 2021. Libraries were constructed by multiplex PCR. The sequencing machine was an Illumina HiSeq 4000. TCR beta libraries were built with iRepertoire HTBI primers and Arm-PCR amplification of CDR3 regions. Using fastp trimming at Q25 and MiXCR clonotype assembly, TCRdb reanalyzed the public sequencing data and kept in-frame beta chains. CDR3 protein sequences are deduplicated, and each keeps its most common genes and DNA. This sample gives about 620,000 distinct CDR3 sequences in total; about 15% of them show up just once. The ten largest make up about 20% of the sample. The time point label, as the study defines it: newly diagnosed GD, antithyroid drugs for less than 3 months. For both TCR sequencing and RNA sequencing, RNA was extracted from PBMCs in TRIzol.

This sample also appeared in a second study, on T cells in Graves' hyperthyroidism and ophthalmopathy.

This specimen was peripheral blood mononuclear cells (PBMCs), taken at new diagnosis, from a patient treated with antithyroid drugs. The receptors come from a woman aged 25 to 45 with Graves disease. Donor details come from another sample of the same person, matched by shared clones.

This clonotype was seen repeatedly, ten times or more. The chain is built from TRBV7-9 and TRBJ2-7, with TRBD1 identical over 12 bases. The CDR3 has 15 amino acids. Germline V gene lookup returns CDR1 SEHNR and CDR2 FQNEAQ (reference sequence). Losses at the gene ends were 5 bases for V and 5 bases for J; bases not matched to a gene: 7. In DNA, the CDR3 is TGTGCCAGCAGCCCAGCCGGGACAGGGGGCCACGAGCAGTACTTC. This gives the protein CASSPAGTGGHEQYF.

This clonotype has at least ten counts. The chain links TRBV7-2 to TRBJ2-1; 9 positions match TRBD1. Germline CDR1 SGHTA, CDR2 FQGNSA. After removal of 4 bases from V and 4 bases from J, the junction contained 5 bases not matched to a gene. This CDR3 is built from 15 residues. The CDR3 is CASSYRGHLYNEQFF. Written as DNA, the CDR3 is TGTGCCAGCAGCTACAGGGGGCATCTGTACAATGAGCAGTTCTTC.

This clonotype was counted many times. The rearrangement joins TRBV6-1 to TRBJ2-2; D gene uncertain. The germline V gene encodes CDR1 MNHNS and CDR2 SASEGT. The CDR3 covers 13 residues. The ends were cut back, 8 bases at V and 0 bases at J, with 7 bases in the middle. The CDR3 loop is CASRATNTGELFF. CDR3 bases: TGTGCCAGCCGGGCCACGAACACCGGGGAGCTGTTTTTT.

The chain's CDR3 is CASSKGVLLSGFLTLHF. CDR3 bases: TGCGCCAGCAGCAAAGGGGTGCTGCTTAGTGGTTTTCTGACCCTCCACTTT. This sequence joins TRBV4-1 and TRBJ1-6; weak D call: TRBD1 (5 bases). The CDR3 sequence is 17 residues long. Germline CDR1 reads MGHRA; CDR2 reads YSYEKL. The V gene lost 5 bases and the J gene lost 14 bases, with 28 bases spanning the gap.

The table lists this clonotype with many counts. The chain is built from TRBV14 and TRBJ1-1, with D hard to call. Germline-derived CDR1 and CDR2 are SGHDN and FVKESK. The CDR3 is 15 residues long. V was clipped by 2 bases and J by 1 base, with 11 bases between them. The CDR3 coding sequence is TGTGCCAGCAGCCAAAACACCAATCGGAACACTGAAGCTTTCTTT. Its translation: CASSQNTNRNTEAFF.

Of note for this clonotype: Lacking the conserved final phenylalanine or tryptophan, this CDR3 likely reflects a read error. This chain's CDR3 is CASSKDAFLYGYTL. The CDR3 region has the DNA TGTGCCAGCAGTAAGGACGCTTTTCTCTATGGCTACACCCTC. The chain uses TRBV6-5 and TRBJ1-2; D is undetermined. Germline V lookup: CDR1 MNHEY, CDR2 SVGAGI. The V gene lost 5 bases and the J gene lost 4 bases, with 14 bases spanning the gap. The CDR3 is 14 amino acids.

This clonotype was seen ten or more times. V is TRBV7-2 and J is TRBJ2-3; 10 bases are shared with TRBD1. This CDR3 comprises 15 residues. Germline V lookup: CDR1 SGHTA, CDR2 FQGNSA. V shed 5 bases and J 6 bases; nucleotides not matched to a gene: 8. This CDR3 is CASSPGDRGWDTQYF. Here the CDR3 DNA reads TGTGCCAGCAGCCCCGGGGACAGGGGATGGGATACGCAGTATTTT.

This clonotype was picked up many times. This chain connects TRBV12-3 or TRBV12-4 to TRBJ1-2; 7 positions match TRBD1. V gave up 4 bases and J gave up 4 bases; unmatched junction bases: 12. The CDR3 spans 16 residues. CDR3 amino acids: CASSSLRDSAVYGYTF. CDR3 bases: TGTGCCAGCAGTTCACTCCGGGACAGTGCTGTCTATGGCTACACCTTC.

The chain recombines TRBV19 with TRBJ2-7, with D perhaps TRBD2 (5 bases). This CDR3 spans 16 amino acids. V was clipped by 6 bases and J by 0 bases, with 18 bases between them. Germline V gene lookup returns CDR1 LNHDA and CDR2 SQIVND (reference sequence). The CDR3 loop is CASRAAVAGSSYEQYF. In DNA form, the CDR3 reads TGTGCCAGTAGGGCCGCTGTGGCGGGTAGCTCCTACGAGCAGTACTTC.

There are a few counts of this clonotype. V is TRBV18 and J is TRBJ2-2; 10 bases are a match to TRBD1. The CDR3 is 16 residues long. V was pared by 2 bases and J by 4 bases, with 4 bases of the junction left unmatched. The germline V gene has CDR1 KGHSH and CDR2 LQKENI. This chain's CDR3 is CASSPSWTGGTGELFF. In DNA, the CDR3 is TGTGCCAGCTCACCAAGTTGGACAGGGGGCACCGGGGAGCTGTTTTTT.

This clonotype was recorded at least ten times. The rearrangement joins TRBV12-3 or TRBV12-4 to TRBJ2-5; TRBD2 aligns across 7 bases. CDR3 length: 15 residues. Trimming cost V 5 bases and J 2 bases; bases outside gene matches: 8. The CDR3 coding sequence is TGTGCCAGCAGTCTTAGCGGGTGGAATCAAGAGACCCAGTACTTC. The encoded protein is CASSLSGWNQETQYF.

This clonotype was recorded at least ten times. The V gene is TRBV12-3 or TRBV12-4, the J gene TRBJ2-4; D call uncertain. The CDR3 runs to 14 residues. Trimming cost V 3 bases and J 8 bases, with 14 bases left between them. The CDR3 DNA follows: TGTGCCAGCAGTTTTCAGCGCCTAGAGGACATTCAGTACTTC. Translating gives CASSFQRLEDIQYF.

The J gene is TRBJ2-3, the V gene TRBV12-3 or TRBV12-4; D possibly corresponds to TRBD1 (6 bases). This CDR3 has 16 amino acids. The germline V and J ends were trimmed by 0 bases and 1 base, with 11 bases remaining between them. CDR3 in amino acids: CASSLAGTLGTDTQYF. In DNA form, the CDR3 reads TGTGCCAGCAGTTTAGCAGGGACACTCGGCACAGATACGCAGTATTTT.

This clonotype showed up many times. DNA of the CDR3: TGTGCCAGCAGCTCGTCCCAGCTCCGGGAGGGGAGAACCGGGGAGCTGTTTTTT. As protein: CASSSSQLREGRTGELFF. The rearrangement joins TRBV11-3 to TRBJ2-2; 8 bases map to TRBD2. The CDR3 is made up of 18 amino acids. Unmatched junction bases numbered 15, after V lost 4 bases and J lost 5 bases. Looked up from germline, CDR1 is SGHNT and CDR2 is YENEEA.

The table lists this clonotype with many counts. The chain couples TRBV11-2 to TRBJ1-3, with TRBD1 matching 7 bases. CDR1 SGHAT and CDR2 FQNNGV come from the germline V gene. The V and J ends lost 5 bases and 2 bases, in that order; junction bases with no gene match: 9. CDR3 length: 16 residues. CDR3 nucleotides: TGTGCCAGCAGCGGGAGAGGGCAGGGGGCTGGAAACACCATATATTTT. This gives the protein CASSGRGQGAGNTIYF.

V and J are TRBV9 and TRBJ1-1; D remains ambiguous. The V gene's germline CDR1 is SGDLS and CDR2 YYNGEE. This CDR3 is built from 13 residues. V gave up 0 bases and J gave up 2 bases, with 5 bases separating them. The CDR3 coding sequence is TGTGCCAGCAGCGTAGACCACAACACTGAAGCTTTCTTT. Translating gives CASSVDHNTEAFF.

Many counts were recorded for this clonotype. This chain uses TRBV28 with TRBJ2-7; the match to TRBD2 covers 10 bases. The CDR3 runs 15 residues. V lost 6 bases to trimming and J lost 1 base; unmatched junction nucleotides: 6. Germline V gene data show CDR1 as MDHEN and CDR2 as SYDVKM. CDR3 coding DNA: TGTGCCAGCAGGAGGACTAGCGGATCATCCTACGAGCAGTACTTC. Its protein is CASRRTSGSSYEQYF.

This clonotype was counted ten times or more. The rearrangement links TRBV28 to TRBJ1-2; possibly TRBD1 for D (5 bases). This CDR3 comprises 13 residues. Germline V CDR1 and CDR2: MDHEN, SYDVKM. Between the trimmed V and J ends, which lost 7 bases and 6 bases, there was a span of 15 bases. The CDR3 region is CASNLRPGDGYTF. The DNA for the CDR3 is TGTGCCAGCAACCTCCGACCGGGGGATGGCTACACCTTC.

This clonotype was picked up many times. This chain links TRBV11-2 with TRBJ2-7; 12 bases agree with TRBD2. Trimming cost V 7 bases and J 2 bases; bases outside gene matches: 15. Germline CDR1 is SGHAT and CDR2 is FQNNGV. The CDR3 covers 18 residues. In nucleotides, the CDR3 is TGTGCCAGCAAAACCGACACTGGACTAGCGGGATTAGCCTACGAGCAGTACTTC. Encoded protein: CASKTDTGLAGLAYEQYF.

The CDR3 sequence is CASRRDASNEQFF. In DNA form, the CDR3 reads TGTGCCAGCAGGCGGGACGCCAGCAATGAGCAGTTCTTC. The chain combines TRBV14 with TRBJ2-1; D may be TRBD2 (6 bases). This CDR3 contains 13 residues. Germline assignment: CDR1 SGHDN and CDR2 FVKESK. The V end lost 6 bases, the J end lost 6 bases, and 12 bases lay between the germline ends.

The chain uses TRBV28 and TRBJ1-3; 8 nucleotides line up with TRBD1. V lost 8 bases, J lost 7 bases, and 7 bases stayed unmatched. The CDR3 totals 13 residues. Looked up from germline, CDR1 is MDHEN and CDR2 is SYDVKM. The CDR3 DNA follows: TGTGCCAGCCGGACAGGGCCGGGCAACACCATATATTTT. Amino acid sequence: CASRTGPGNTIYF.

The chain has TRBV6-1 and TRBJ2-1; 7 bases are shared with TRBD2. The CDR3 length is 18 residues. V trimming: 4 bases; J trimming: 6 bases; junction bases outside the gene matches: 18. CDR1 MNHNS and CDR2 SASEGT come from the germline V gene. CDR3 protein: CASSAEGGGGPFFNEQFF. The CDR3 nucleotides are TGTGCCAGCAGTGCGGAGGGTGGCGGGGGACCCTTTTTCAATGAGCAGTTCTTC.

In this sample, this clonotype turned up many times. The chain is built from TRBV28 and TRBJ1-1; D might be TRBD1 (5 bases). The V end lost 1 base, the J end lost 6 bases, and 12 bases lay between the germline ends. This CDR3 contains 14 residues. Germline V gene data show CDR1 as MDHEN and CDR2 as SYDVKM. CDR3 sequence (DNA): TGTGCCAGCAGTTTATTTGGGGGAATAGCTGAAGCTTTCTTT. Its translation: CASSLFGGIAEAFF.

V usage is TRBV19 and J usage is TRBJ2-7; 9 bases are shared with TRBD1. The CDR3 extends over 17 amino acids. V was pared by 5 bases and J by 2 bases, with 13 bases of the junction left unmatched. Germline V gene sequence: CDR1 LNHDA, CDR2 SQIVND (reference sequence). Written as DNA, the CDR3 is TGTGCCAGTAGTCCCCGACCTGGGACAGGGAAAACCTACGAGCAGTACTTC. This sequence encodes CASSPRPGTGKTYEQYF.

This clonotype was seen a few times. V gene TRBV30 combines with J gene TRBJ2-7; TRBD2 matches at 8 bases. This CDR3 is built from 16 residues. Germline CDR1 is GTSNPN and CDR2 is SVGIG (reference sequence). The V gene end was trimmed by 2 bases and the J gene end by 0 bases; junction bases not matched to a gene: 9. The CDR3 sequence: CAWSQPGGRGSYEQYF. The CDR3 nucleotides are TGTGCCTGGAGTCAACCGGGGGGGAGGGGCTCCTACGAGCAGTACTTC.

This clonotype was seen just once. The V and J genes are TRBV30 and TRBJ2-5; the D is unclear. This CDR3 spans 14 amino acids. Trimming took 3 bases from V and 1 from J, leaving 12 bases between them. Germline V lookup: CDR1 GTSNPN, CDR2 SVGIG (reference sequence). Here the CDR3 reads CAWSLGATQETQYF. The CDR3 DNA reads TGTGCCTGGAGCCTGGGTGCGACCCAAGAGACCCAGTACTTC.

Turning to this clonotype: A junction end diverges from the germline sequence, so it may reflect a read error. This sequence joins TRBV5-6 and TRBJ2-3; D may be TRBD2 (6 bases). CDR1 is SGHDT and CDR2 is YYEEEE in the germline V gene. This CDR3 has 12 residues. The CDR3, as DNA: TGTGCCAGCAGCGGGGAGGTCCGGGCGCGGCATTTT. Amino acids: CASSGEVRARHF.

This clonotype was observed many times. The chain is built from TRBV27 and TRBJ2-7, with 7 bases matching TRBD1. Germline V gives CDR1 MNHEY, CDR2 SMNVEV (reference sequence). The CDR3 covers 17 residues. With 6 bases clipped from V and 3 bases from J, the junction kept 17 bases outside the gene matches. Written as DNA, the CDR3 is TGTGCCAGCAGGAGAGACTCCCCTACAGGGGTTTTCTACGAGCAGTACTTC. It encodes CASRRDSPTGVFYEQYF.

This clonotype came up a few times. V is TRBV27 and J is TRBJ1-1; possibly TRBD1 for D (5 bases). This CDR3 has 16 amino acids. Germline V gene data show CDR1 as MNHEY and CDR2 as SMNVEV (reference sequence). V was clipped by 3 bases and J by 0 bases, with 14 bases between them. The CDR3 DNA sequence: TGTGCCAGCAGTTTCGGGGCAGGGATGATGAACACTGAAGCTTTCTTT. Translating gives CASSFGAGMMNTEAFF.

This clonotype has a handful of counts. The chain recombines TRBV5-1 with TRBJ1-3, with D uncertain. The CDR3 is 16 residues long. The ends were cut back, 3 bases at V and 2 bases at J, with 15 bases in the middle. CDR1 SGHRS and CDR2 YFSETQ come from the germline V gene. CDR3 in DNA: TGCGCCAGCAGCTCAGGCGATATACGCGCTGGAAACACCATATATTTT. Encoded protein: CASSSGDIRAGNTIYF.